What follows are 8 T cell receptor beta chains derived from one specimen sequenced in a study of early T cells in non-severe SARS-CoV-2 infection. TCRdb analysed the 5' RACE reads with MiXCR anew, one entry per CDR3 protein. The sample gives approximately 52,000 distinct CDR3 sequences, 8% to 9% of which show up once; roughly 4.2% is in the top ten. Sequenced sample: whole blood. The origin of the receptors is an adult who was a healthcare worker with PCR-confirmed SARS-CoV-2 infection or an uninfected control (not recorded which).

This clonotype was counted at least ten times. The gene calls are TRBV29-1 and TRBJ2-7; TRBD1 agrees at 9 bases. Trimming removed 7 bases from V and 5 bases from J; junction bases left unmatched: 6. The length of the CDR3 is 12 residues. Germline V CDR1 and CDR2: SQVTM, ANQGSEA. The CDR3 sequence is CSAMGQGDEQYF. DNA for the CDR3: TGCAGCGCCATGGGACAGGGCGACGAGCAGTACTTC.

This clonotype was observed a few times. The rearrangement joins TRBV5-1 to TRBJ2-5, with TRBD2 matching 7 bases. Germline V CDR1 and CDR2: SGHRS, YFSETQ. Trimming cost V 3 bases and J 2 bases; bases outside gene matches: 16. The CDR3 spans 18 residues. As DNA, the CDR3 is TGCGCCAGCAGCTCGTCCCTTGGCCCGCTAGCGGTTCAAGAGACCCAGTACTTC. Its protein product is CASSSSLGPLAVQETQYF.

V usage is TRBV2 and J usage is TRBJ1-2, with TRBD1 matching 9 bases. The CDR3 runs to 14 residues. Germline loops: CDR1 SNHLY, CDR2 FYNNEI. After removal of 7 bases from V and 3 bases from J, the junction contained 6 bases not matched to a gene. The CDR3 DNA follows: TGTGCCAGCACTACGGGACAGGGTGACTATGGCTACACCTTC. Its protein is CASTTGQGDYGYTF.

The chain employs TRBV2 and TRBJ2-1; D unclear. CDR1 and CDR2 from the germline V gene are SNHLY and FYNNEI. V was pared by 0 bases and J by 10 bases, with 7 bases between. The CDR3 spans 12 residues. The CDR3 loop reads CASSEALWEQFF. As DNA, the CDR3 is TGTGCCAGCAGTGAAGCGCTATGGGAGCAGTTCTTC.

This clonotype was seen just once. The genes are TRBV12-3 or TRBV12-4 and TRBJ2-3; tentative D call: TRBD2 (5 bases). The V end was cut by 11 bases, the J end by 2 bases, with 14 bases between. This CDR3 has 13 amino acids. CDR3 sequence reads: CASVGLITDTQYF. In DNA, the CDR3 is TGTGCCTCCGTCGGACTTATCACAGATACGCAGTATTTT.

V is TRBV20-1 and J is TRBJ2-2, with TRBD1 matching over 10 bases. The CDR3 runs to 19 residues. Germline trimming cut 1 base from V and 0 bases from J; bases unmatched to any gene: 11. CDR1 and CDR2 (germline): DFQATT, SNEGSKA (reference sequence). The DNA for the CDR3 is TGCAGTGCTAGAGGGACAGGGGGGCGACACCCCACGAACACCGGGGAGCTGTTTTTT. This sequence encodes CSARGTGGRHPTNTGELFF.

V is TRBV13 and J is TRBJ2-7; D is unresolved. With 0 bases removed from V and 0 bases from J, the gap between germline ends came to 6 bases. Germline V gene lookup returns CDR1 PRHDT and CDR2 FYEKMQ (reference sequence). CDR3 length equals 14 residues. The CDR3 nucleotides are TGTGCCAGCAGCTTAGGTGGGGACTCCTACGAGCAGTACTTC. Protein sequence: CASSLGGDSYEQYF.

In its sample, this clonotype was seen many times. The V gene is TRBV10-2, the J gene TRBJ2-5; 10 bases agree with TRBD2. Germline assignment: CDR1 WSHSY and CDR2 SAAADI. The CDR3 is 15 amino acids. With V trimmed by 2 bases and J by 2 bases, 2 bases remained unmatched. This CDR3 reads CASSEPSGGQETQYF. CDR3 DNA sequence: TGCGCCAGCAGTGAGCCTAGCGGGGGTCAAGAGACCCAGTACTTC.